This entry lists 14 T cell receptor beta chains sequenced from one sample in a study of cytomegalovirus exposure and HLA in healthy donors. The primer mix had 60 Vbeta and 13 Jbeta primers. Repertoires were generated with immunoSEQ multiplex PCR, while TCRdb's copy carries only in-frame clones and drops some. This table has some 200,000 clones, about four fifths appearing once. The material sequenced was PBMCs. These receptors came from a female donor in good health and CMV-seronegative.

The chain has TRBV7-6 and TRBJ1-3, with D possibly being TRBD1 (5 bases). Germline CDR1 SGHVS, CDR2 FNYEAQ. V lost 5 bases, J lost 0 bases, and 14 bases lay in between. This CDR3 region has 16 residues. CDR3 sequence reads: CASSAGPGYSGNTIYF. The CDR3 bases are TGTGCCAGCAGCGCGGGACCGGGCTACTCTGGAAACACCATATATTTT.

DNA of the CDR3: TGTGCCAGCAGCCCAAATCCCGGGGGGAATGAGCAGTTCTTC. This gives the protein CASSPNPGGNEQFF. The rearrangement links TRBV11-2 to TRBJ2-1; TRBD2 matches 7 bases. With V trimmed by 5 bases and J by 7 bases, 8 bases remained unmatched. CDR1 SGHAT and CDR2 FQNNGV come from the germline V gene. CDR3 length equals 14 residues. Full variable domain (remainder filled in from reference TRBV11-2 and TRBJ2-1): EAGVAQSPRYKIIEKRQSVAFWCNPISGHATLYWYQQILGQGPKLLIQFQNNGVVDDSQLPKDRFSAERLKGVDSTLKIQPAKLEDSAVYLCASSPNPGGNEQFFGPGTRLTVL.

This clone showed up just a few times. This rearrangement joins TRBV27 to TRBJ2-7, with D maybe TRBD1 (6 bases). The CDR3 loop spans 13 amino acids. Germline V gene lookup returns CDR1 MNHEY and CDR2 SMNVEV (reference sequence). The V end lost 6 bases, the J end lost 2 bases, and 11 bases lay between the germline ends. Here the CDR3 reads CASSPTGPYEQYF. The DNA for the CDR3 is TGTGCCAGCAGCCCGACAGGACCCTACGAGCAGTACTTC.

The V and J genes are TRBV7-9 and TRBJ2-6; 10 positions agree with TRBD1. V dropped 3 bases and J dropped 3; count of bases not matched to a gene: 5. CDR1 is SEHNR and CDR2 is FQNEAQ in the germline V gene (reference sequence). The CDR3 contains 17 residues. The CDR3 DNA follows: TGTGCCAGCAGCTTGGGGACAGGGGTCAGTGGGGCCAACGTCCTGACTTTC. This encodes CASSLGTGVSGANVLTF. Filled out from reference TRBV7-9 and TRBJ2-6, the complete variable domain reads DTGVSQNPRHKITKRGQNVTFRCDPISEHNRLYWYRQTLGQGPEFLTYFQNEAQLEKSRLLSDRFSAERPKGSFSTLEIQRTEQGDSAMYLCASSLGTGVSGANVLTFGAGSRLTVL.

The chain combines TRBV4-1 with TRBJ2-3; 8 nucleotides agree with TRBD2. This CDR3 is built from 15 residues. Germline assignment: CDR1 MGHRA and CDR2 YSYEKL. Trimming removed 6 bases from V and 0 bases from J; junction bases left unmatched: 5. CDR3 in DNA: TGCGCCAGCAGAGCACTAGCGGCTAGCACAGATACGCAGTATTTT. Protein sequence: CASRALAASTDTQYF.

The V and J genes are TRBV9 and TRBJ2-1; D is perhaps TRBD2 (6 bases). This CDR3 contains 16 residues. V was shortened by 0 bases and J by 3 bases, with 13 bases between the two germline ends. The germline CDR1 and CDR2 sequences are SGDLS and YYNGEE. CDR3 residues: CASSVAGGTDYNEQFF. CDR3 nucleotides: TGTGCCAGCAGCGTAGCGGGCGGGACGGACTACAATGAGCAGTTCTTC.

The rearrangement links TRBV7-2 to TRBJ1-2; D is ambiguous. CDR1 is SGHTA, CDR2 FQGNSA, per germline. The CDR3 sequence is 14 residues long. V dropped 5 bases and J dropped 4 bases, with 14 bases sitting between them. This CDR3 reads CASSARFGSYGYTF. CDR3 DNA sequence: TGTGCCAGCAGCGCTCGTTTCGGGTCCTATGGCTACACCTTC.

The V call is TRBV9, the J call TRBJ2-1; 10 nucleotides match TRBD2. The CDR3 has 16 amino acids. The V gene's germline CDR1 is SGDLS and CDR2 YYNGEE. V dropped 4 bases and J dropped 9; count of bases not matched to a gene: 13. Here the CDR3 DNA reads TGTGCCAGCAGCCCTACGACTAGCGGGTATGAGGGTGAGCAGTTCTTC. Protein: CASSPTTSGYEGEQFF.

The CDR3 reads CASSYRGQGGQYF. CDR3 sequence (DNA): TGTGCCAGCAGCTACCGGGGACAGGGAGGGCAGTACTTC. The rearrangement links TRBV6-5 to TRBJ2-7; 9 bases are shared with TRBD1. The length of the CDR3 is 13 residues. Germline CDR1 MNHEY, CDR2 SVGAGI. V dropped 6 bases and J dropped 9; count of bases not matched to a gene: 9.

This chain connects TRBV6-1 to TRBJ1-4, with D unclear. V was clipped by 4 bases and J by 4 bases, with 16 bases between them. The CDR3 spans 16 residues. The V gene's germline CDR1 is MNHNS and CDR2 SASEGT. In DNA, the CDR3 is TGTGCCAGCAGTGTCGGCGGAGGAGGGTATAATGAAAAACTGTTTTTT. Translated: CASSVGGGGYNEKLFF.

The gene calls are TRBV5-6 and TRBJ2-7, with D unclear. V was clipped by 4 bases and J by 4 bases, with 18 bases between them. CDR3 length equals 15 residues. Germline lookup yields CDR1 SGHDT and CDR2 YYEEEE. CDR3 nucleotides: TGTGCCAGCAGCGCCCTCGACGAGGATCGTTACGAGCAGTACTTC. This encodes CASSALDEDRYEQYF.

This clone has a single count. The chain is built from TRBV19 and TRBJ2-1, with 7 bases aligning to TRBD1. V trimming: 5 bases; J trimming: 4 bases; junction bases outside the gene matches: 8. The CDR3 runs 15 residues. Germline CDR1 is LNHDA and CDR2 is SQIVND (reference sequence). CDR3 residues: CASSPRDSLYNEQFF. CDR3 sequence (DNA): TGTGCCAGTAGTCCCCGGGACAGCCTTTACAATGAGCAGTTCTTC.

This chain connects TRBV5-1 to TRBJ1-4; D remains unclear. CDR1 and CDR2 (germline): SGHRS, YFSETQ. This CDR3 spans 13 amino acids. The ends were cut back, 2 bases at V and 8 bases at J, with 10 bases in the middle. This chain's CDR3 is CASSFGVGEKLFF. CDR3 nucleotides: TGCGCCAGCAGCTTCGGGGTCGGCGAAAAACTGTTTTTT.

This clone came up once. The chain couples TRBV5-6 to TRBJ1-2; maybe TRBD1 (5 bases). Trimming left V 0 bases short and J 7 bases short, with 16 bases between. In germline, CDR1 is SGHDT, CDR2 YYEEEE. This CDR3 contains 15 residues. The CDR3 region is CASSLAGRATAGYTF. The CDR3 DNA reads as TGTGCCAGCAGCTTGGCGGGCAGGGCTACAGCTGGCTACACCTTC.